This TCR beta chain was obtained from a study of cytomegalovirus exposure and HLA in healthy donors. This CDR3 contains 14 residues. Germline CDR1 is PRHDT and CDR2 is FYEKMQ (reference sequence). The trim removed 5 bases at V and 9 bases at J, leaving 4 bases unmatched. Assay used: immunoSEQ multiplex PCR; TCRdb lists only in-frame clones, some missing. The sample gives about 250,000 clones, less than 90% of which show up once; about 12% is in the top ten. General study points: Cytomegalovirus status was reportedly diagnosed by the classifier with high specificity and sensitivity. The listing of roughly 160 TCR beta chains classed them as cytomegalovirus-associated.

For this clone: Antigen unknown.

The sequence derives from a man between 18 and 29 years old in good health and CMV-seropositive. Sequences were obtained from PBMCs. The chain carries TRBV13 and TRBJ2-1; 13 bases are shared with TRBD2. CDR3 nucleotides: TGTGCCAGCAGCACCAGACTAGCGGGAGGTGAGCAGTTCTTC. Amino acid sequence: CASSTRLAGGEQFF. The full variable domain, in which reference TRBV13 and TRBJ2-1 provide the parts outside the CDR3, is AAGVIQSPRHLIKEKRETATLKCYPIPRHDTVYWYQQGPGQDPQFLISFYEKMQSDKGSIPDRFSAQQFSDYHSELNMSSLELGDSALYFCASSTRLAGGEQFFGPGTRLTVL.